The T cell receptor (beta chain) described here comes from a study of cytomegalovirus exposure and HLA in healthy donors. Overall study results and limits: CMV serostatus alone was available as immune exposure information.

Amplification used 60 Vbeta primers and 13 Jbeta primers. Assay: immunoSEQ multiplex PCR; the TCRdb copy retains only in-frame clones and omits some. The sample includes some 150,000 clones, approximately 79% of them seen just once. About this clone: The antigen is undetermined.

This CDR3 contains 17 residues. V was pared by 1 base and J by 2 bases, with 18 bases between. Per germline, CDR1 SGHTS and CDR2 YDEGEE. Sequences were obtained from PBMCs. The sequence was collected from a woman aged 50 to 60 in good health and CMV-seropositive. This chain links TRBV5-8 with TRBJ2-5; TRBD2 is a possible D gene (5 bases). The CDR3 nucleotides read TGTGCCAGCAGCTTGAGAAAGCGGTCACTTTTTCAAGAGACCCAGTACTTC. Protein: CASSLRKRSLFQETQYF.